The clone carrying this T cell receptor (beta chain) has just one count. This specimen belongs to a study of blood T cell repertoires in COVID-19. Repertoires were generated with immunoSEQ multiplex PCR, while TCRdb's copy carries only in-frame clones and drops some. The sample contains 300,000 to 400,000 clones, roughly 86% of which appear only once. Germline trimming cut 0 bases from V and 2 bases from J; bases unmatched to any gene: 14. The CDR3 loop spans 20 amino acids. From germline, CDR1 is MNHNS and CDR2 SASEGT. The V and J genes are TRBV6-1 and TRBJ2-7; 12 positions agree with TRBD1. The TCR sequence derives from a human donor in a cohort sampled during active COVID-19. Material: peripheral blood. The CDR3 is CASSEAMGQGAIYRAYEQYF. The CDR3 DNA is TGTGCCAGCAGTGAAGCGATGGGACAGGGGGCAATATATCGAGCCTACGAGCAGTACTTC.